The 30 T cell receptor beta chains reported below all come from one sample, sequenced in a study of cytomegalovirus exposure and HLA in healthy donors. Use of 60 Vbeta and 13 Jbeta primers characterized the PCR. Produced via immunoSEQ multiplex PCR; TCRdb's table is partial and in-frame only. The sample lists 100,000 or so clones, approximately 71% occurring once. Sequencing was carried out using PBMCs. Receptor source: a male donor in good health and CMV-seropositive.

This chain joins TRBV15 and TRBJ2-3, with D possibly being TRBD2 (6 bases). The ends were cut back, 8 bases at V and 2 bases at J, with 14 bases in the middle. Germline assignment: CDR1 LNHNV and CDR2 YYDKDF (reference sequence). The CDR3 has 14 amino acids. The CDR3 DNA sequence: TGTGCCACCGGAGCGGGCTATTCCACAGATACGCAGTATTTT. Residues: CATGAGYSTDTQYF.

V and J are TRBV27 and TRBJ2-3; the D is unclear. Germline assignment: CDR1 MNHEY and CDR2 SMNVEV (reference sequence). V lost 0 bases, J lost 5 bases, and 9 bases lay in between. CDR3 length: 14 amino acids. This chain's CDR3 is CASSLSPTLDTQYF. In nucleotides, the CDR3 is TGTGCCAGCAGTTTATCGCCCACTCTAGATACGCAGTATTTT.

This clone was seen a few times. The CDR3 nucleotides read TGTGCCAGCAGCCGAGGGACAACTAATGAAAAACTGTTTTTT. Translated, it gives CASSRGTTNEKLFF. The V gene is TRBV5-8, the J gene TRBJ1-4; the D is unclear. Trimming shortened V by 4 bases and J by 0 bases, and 7 bases separated the two germline ends. This CDR3 is 14 amino acids long. Germline V lookup: CDR1 SGHTS, CDR2 YDEGEE.

This clone has more than one count but fewer than ten. V and J are TRBV14 and TRBJ1-2, with 7 bases fitting TRBD1. CDR1 is SGHDN, CDR2 FVKESK, per germline. The CDR3 loop spans 15 amino acids. Trimming at V came to 8 bases and at J to 0 bases, leaving 9 bases not matched to a gene. CDR3 amino acids: CASRHSGTANYGYTF. The CDR3 region has the DNA TGTGCCAGCCGTCACTCCGGGACAGCTAACTATGGCTACACCTTC.

V is TRBV4-2 and J is TRBJ2-1; TRBD2 is a possible D gene (5 bases). Trimming removed 4 bases at V and 0 bases at J, with 22 bases between. The CDR3 is 19 residues long. Per germline, CDR1 LGHNA and CDR2 YNFKEQ. CDR3 sequence (DNA): TGTGCCAGCAGCCGAGGGCCTCGAGGGTCCAGCGACTCCTACAATGAGCAGTTCTTC. It is translated as CASSRGPRGSSDSYNEQFF.

This clone was counted a few times. This rearrangement joins TRBV28 to TRBJ1-6; weak D call: TRBD1 (6 bases). The CDR3 is 17 amino acids. Trimming left V 2 bases short and J 5 bases short, with 16 bases between. Per the germline V gene, CDR1 is MDHEN and CDR2 is SYDVKM. The CDR3 DNA reads TGTGCCAGCAGTTTAACTAACCCGGGACAAGATAATTCACCCCTCCACTTT. As protein: CASSLTNPGQDNSPLHF.

This chain uses TRBV20-1 with TRBJ2-1; D is perhaps TRBD2 (6 bases). Germline V gene sequence: CDR1 DFQATT, CDR2 SNEGSKA (reference sequence). V was pared by 5 bases and J by 12 bases, with 11 bases between. This CDR3 spans 10 amino acids. DNA of the CDR3: TGCAGTGCTTTCCGGGACTGGCAGTTCTTC. Residues: CSAFRDWQFF.

The chain joins TRBV28 to TRBJ2-7; D is unclear. From germline, CDR1 is MDHEN and CDR2 SYDVKM. This CDR3 has 11 residues. Trimming pared 4 bases from V and 3 bases from J, leaving 4 bases between. CDR3 residues: CASSSSYEQYF. The CDR3 nucleotides read TGTGCCAGCAGTTCTAGCTACGAGCAGTACTTC.

This rearrangement joins TRBV28 to TRBJ1-3, with D possibly being TRBD1 (6 bases). The CDR3 length is 17 residues. V was shortened by 4 bases and J by 3 bases, with 19 bases between the two germline ends. From germline, CDR1 is MDHEN and CDR2 SYDVKM. For the CDR3, the DNA is TGTGCCAGCAGTTGGGGCGGGGGGCCGGTATTTGGAAACACCATATATTTT. This sequence encodes CASSWGGGPVFGNTIYF.

This chain joins TRBV4-3 and TRBJ2-1, with D possibly being TRBD2 (7 bases). The germline V and J ends were trimmed by 1 base and 9 bases, with 10 bases remaining between them. The CDR3 loop spans 13 amino acids. Germline CDR1 is LGHNA and CDR2 is YSLEER. As DNA, the CDR3 is TGCGCCAGCAGCCAAGGAAGGGGGGGTGAGCAGTTCTTC. As protein: CASSQGRGGEQFF.

As concerns this clone: Other DNA sequences in the same sample also yield this CDR3. V and J are TRBV28 and TRBJ1-4; maybe TRBD1 (5 bases). This CDR3 contains 16 residues. V was clipped by 8 bases and J by 0 bases, with 16 bases between them. CDR1 and CDR2 from the germline V gene are MDHEN and SYDVKM. This CDR3 reads CASAGRSRSTNEKLFF. The CDR3, as DNA: TGTGCCAGCGCGGGGCGGTCGCGTTCAACTAATGAAAAACTGTTTTTT. The entire variable domain, with the rest obtained from reference TRBV28 and TRBJ1-4, is as follows: DVKVTQSSRYLVKRTGEKVFLECVQDMDHENMFWYRQDPGLGLRLIYFSYDVKMKEKGDIPEGYSVSREKKERFSLILESASTNQTSMYLCASAGRSRSTNEKLFFGSGTQLSVL.

The chain recombines TRBV7-2 with TRBJ2-5, with a weak D call TRBD2 (6 bases). Per germline, CDR1 SGHTA and CDR2 FQGNSA. The V end lost 0 bases, the J end lost 5 bases, and 10 bases lay between the germline ends. The CDR3 contains 14 residues. In DNA form, the CDR3 reads TGTGCCAGCAGCTTAGCGGAGGGACTCGAGACCCAGTACTTC. This translates into CASSLAEGLETQYF. The variable domain in full, completed from reference TRBV7-2 and TRBJ2-5, reads GAGVSQSPSNKVTEKGKDVELRCDPISGHTALYWYRQSLGQGLEFLIYFQGNSAPDKSGLPSDRFSAERTGGSVSTLTIQRTQQEDSAVYLCASSLAEGLETQYFGPGTRLLVL.

The rearrangement uses TRBV7-2 and TRBJ1-5; 8 bases line up with TRBD1. This CDR3 is 15 amino acids long. Germline V gives CDR1 SGHTA, CDR2 FQGNSA. With V trimmed by 3 bases and J by 4 bases, 5 bases remained unmatched. CDR3 residues: CASSLRTGTNQPQHF. The CDR3 DNA reads TGTGCCAGCAGCTTGCGGACAGGGACAAATCAGCCCCAGCATTTT.

V is TRBV4-2 and J is TRBJ2-5; 14 positions match TRBD2. CDR3 length: 18 residues. Germline-derived CDR1 and CDR2 are LGHNA and YNFKEQ. Unmatched junction bases numbered 10, after V lost 0 bases and J lost 7 bases. This chain's CDR3 is CASSQEGGTSGRYGTQYF. The CDR3 region has the DNA TGTGCCAGCAGCCAAGAAGGAGGGACTAGCGGGAGATACGGGACCCAGTACTTC.

This clone was found a few times. The chain joins TRBV10-3 to TRBJ2-3, with D perhaps matching TRBD1 (6 bases). Germline V CDR1 and CDR2: ENHRY, SYGVKD. This CDR3 spans 12 amino acids. The V end lost 9 bases, the J end lost 6 bases, and 13 bases lay between the germline ends. In DNA form, the CDR3 reads TGTGCCATACAGGGTGATGGGGATACGCAGTATTTT. This translates into CAIQGDGDTQYF.

The chain is built from TRBV6-5 and TRBJ2-5; the match to TRBD2 covers 9 bases. The CDR3 is 14 amino acids. J was trimmed by 4 bases and V by 2 bases; bases with no gene match: 2. Germline V CDR1 and CDR2: MNHEY, SVGAGI. The CDR3 DNA reads TGTGCCAGCAGTTACACACTAGCGGGAGAGACCCAGTACTTC. Protein sequence: CASSYTLAGETQYF.

In regard to this clone: An end of the junction does not agree with germline; a read error may underlie this. This chain joins TRBV6-5 and TRBJ1-1, with 9 positions matching TRBD1. Germline V gene lookup returns CDR1 MNHEY and CDR2 SVGAGI. This CDR3 is 15 amino acids long. The CDR3 protein is CASSDSNSDRGLAFF. The CDR3 DNA reads as TGTGCCAGCAGTGACTCCAACAGCGACAGGGGGTTGGCTTTCTTT.

This clone has more than one count but fewer than ten. This chain links TRBV29-1 with TRBJ1-1; D is uncertain. CDR1 and CDR2 (germline): SQVTM, ANQGSEA. Trimming left V 3 bases short and J 1 base short, with 6 bases between. This CDR3 region has 12 residues. CDR3 region: CSVDWANTEAFF. DNA for the CDR3: TGCAGCGTTGATTGGGCGAACACTGAAGCTTTCTTT. The complete variable domain, with remaining parts taken from reference TRBV29-1 and TRBJ1-1, reads SAVISQKPSRDICQRGTSLTIQCQVDSQVTMMFWYRQQPGQSLTLIATANQGSEATYESGFVIDKFPISRPNLTFSTLTVSNMSPEDSSIYLCSVDWANTEAFFGQGTRLTVV.

This rearrangement joins TRBV29-1 to TRBJ1-3; D is possibly TRBD1 (6 bases). V was clipped by 7 bases and J by 0 bases, with 13 bases between them. Germline lookup yields CDR1 SQVTM and CDR2 ANQGSEA. The CDR3 covers 14 residues. This CDR3 reads CSASGASSGNTIYF. The CDR3 nucleotides read TGCAGCGCCTCAGGGGCTAGCTCTGGAAACACCATATATTTT. Filled out from reference TRBV29-1 and TRBJ1-3, the complete variable domain reads SAVISQKPSRDICQRGTSLTIQCQVDSQVTMMFWYRQQPGQSLTLIATANQGSEATYESGFVIDKFPISRPNLTFSTLTVSNMSPEDSSIYLCSASGASSGNTIYFGEGSWLTVV.

This chain joins TRBV18 and TRBJ2-1; 12 bases agree with TRBD2. Trimming cost V 3 bases and J 8 bases; bases outside gene matches: 5. This CDR3 spans 15 amino acids. From germline, CDR1 is KGHSH and CDR2 LQKENI. The chain's CDR3 is CASSPLAGGPDEQFF. CDR3 DNA: TGTGCCAGCTCACCCCTAGCGGGAGGGCCAGATGAGCAGTTCTTC. Complete variable domain (other parts from reference TRBV18 and TRBJ2-1): NAGVMQNPRHLVRRRGQEARLRCSPMKGHSHVYWYRQLPEEGLKFMVYLQKENIIDESGMPKERFSAEFPKEGPSILRIQQVVRGDSAAYFCASSPLAGGPDEQFFGPGTRLTVL.

The CDR3 loop reads CASLNADRQFF. The CDR3 DNA reads as TGTGCCAGCCTCAATGCTGACAGGCAGTTCTTC. The genes are TRBV18 and TRBJ2-1, with a tentative D call TRBD1 (5 bases). Germline CDR1 reads KGHSH; CDR2 reads LQKENI. The CDR3 consists of 11 residues. Deletions cut 8 bases from V and 12 bases from J, with 14 bases between.

The CDR3 nucleotides are TGCGCCAGCAGCCGCCTGACTAGCCTGCAAGAGACCCAGTACTTC. This translates into CASSRLTSLQETQYF. The V and J genes are TRBV5-1 and TRBJ2-5, with 7 bases fitting TRBD2. After removal of 4 bases from V and 2 bases from J, the junction contained 8 bases not matched to a gene. The CDR3 is 15 residues long. Germline loops: CDR1 SGHRS, CDR2 YFSETQ.

The rearrangement uses TRBV6-4 and TRBJ2-2; 13 bases line up with TRBD2. In germline, CDR1 is MRHNA, CDR2 SNTAGT. The length of the CDR3 is 16 residues. With V trimmed by 6 bases and J by 6 bases, 7 bases remained unmatched. CDR3 protein: CASSRLAGGTAGELFF. CDR3 DNA: TGTGCCAGCAGCCGACTAGCGGGAGGAACCGCCGGGGAGCTGTTTTTT.

This clone appeared a few times. This sequence joins TRBV7-9 and TRBJ2-6; 7 bases agree with TRBD1. Germline values: CDR1 SEHNR, CDR2 FQNEAQ (reference sequence). This CDR3 has 19 amino acids. Trimming cost V 5 bases and J 1 base; bases outside gene matches: 14. CDR3 protein: CASSRFFGQALSGANVLTF. In nucleotides, the CDR3 is TGTGCCAGCAGCCGTTTTTTTGGACAGGCCCTTTCTGGGGCCAACGTCCTGACTTTC.

The chain combines TRBV10-2 with TRBJ2-2; 12 nucleotides line up with TRBD2. V lost 7 bases to trimming and J lost 3 bases; unmatched junction nucleotides: 6. CDR1 and CDR2 (germline): WSHSY, SAAADI. The CDR3 is 16 amino acids. The CDR3 region is CASTFGLAGYTGELFF. Written as DNA, the CDR3 is TGCGCCAGCACCTTCGGACTAGCGGGATACACCGGGGAGCTGTTTTTT.

In nucleotides, the CDR3 is TGTGCCAGCGGGCAGGGGGGTGAGACCCAGTACTTC. Encoded protein: CASGQGGETQYF. The chain uses TRBV7-9 and TRBJ2-5; D is possibly TRBD1 (7 bases). CDR1 is SEHNR, CDR2 FQNEAQ, per germline (reference sequence). This CDR3 contains 12 residues. Trimming pared 8 bases from V and 5 bases from J, leaving 12 bases between.

V usage is TRBV23-1 and J usage is TRBJ2-7, with 9 positions matching TRBD1. TRBV23-1 is placed among ORFs of uncertain function. The CDR3 runs 16 residues. V lost 2 bases to trimming and J lost 5 bases; unmatched junction nucleotides: 10. CDR3 bases: TGCGCCAGCAGTCAAGGACACCGGGACAGGGAGCACGAGCAGTACTTC. Protein: CASSQGHRDREHEQYF.

V and J are TRBV28 and TRBJ2-7; 8 bases are shared with TRBD2. Germline values: CDR1 MDHEN, CDR2 SYDVKM. V shed 5 bases, J shed 1 base, and the junction held 7 bases outside the gene matches. There are 15 residues in the CDR3. CDR3: CASSGPSGGSYEQYF. CDR3 sequence (DNA): TGTGCCAGCAGTGGCCCCAGCGGGGGTTCCTACGAGCAGTACTTC.

This rearrangement joins TRBV2 to TRBJ1-1; 8 nucleotides agree with TRBD1. Germline CDR1 reads SNHLY; CDR2 reads FYNNEI. CDR3 length: 15 amino acids. V shed 3 bases, J shed 5 bases, and the junction held 8 bases outside the gene matches. In nucleotides, the CDR3 is TGTGCCAGCAGTGATCTAGGACAGGGAAAGACTGAAGCTTTCTTT. It encodes CASSDLGQGKTEAFF.

DNA of the CDR3: TGCGCCAGCAGCCAAGAAATAGCGGGTGAGACCTACGAGCAGTACTTC. Translated, it gives CASSQEIAGETYEQYF. The chain links TRBV4-3 to TRBJ2-7; the match to TRBD2 covers 7 bases. J gave up 2 bases and V 0 bases, and 7 bases lay outside the gene matches. CDR3 size: 16 residues. Germline lookup yields CDR1 LGHNA and CDR2 YSLEER.